Given below is one TCR beta chain in context. Its antigen is currently unknown. Total RNA amounts of at least 5.5 micrograms were extracted per sample. This entry is derived from a study of blood T cells in healthy people across ages. Study-level background: About one barcoded beta molecule per two T cells was the capture yield of template switching.

Germline V gene lookup returns CDR1 LNHNV and CDR2 YYDKDF (reference sequence). This CDR3 has 15 residues. The V end was cut by 1 base, the J end by 5 bases, with 11 bases between. Study-wide points: Those diversity estimates obtained from one million T cells were thought to be underestimates. It was the long-lived donors that had more naive CD4+ cells and higher diversity than aged donors.

The second PCR ran about 6 to 12 cycles with a sample-barcoded 5' primer and J-beta primers. From the 5' RACE reads, TCRdb called clonotypes with MiXCR, one entry per CDR3 protein. This table has about 1.6 million distinct CDR3 sequences, roughly 32% appearing once. V usage is TRBV15 and J usage is TRBJ2-2, with D perhaps matching TRBD2 (6 bases). Sequencing used blood. The receptor was derived from a woman aged 30 to 39 in good health. CDR3 bases: TGTGCCACCAGCAGAGCCGGGGGAGGAACCGGGGAGCTGTTTTTT. Encoded protein: CATSRAGGGTGELFF.